One and the same sample provided the 5 T cell receptor beta chains below, sequenced in a study of cytomegalovirus exposure and HLA in healthy donors. The primer mix had 60 Vbeta and 13 Jbeta primers. Data came from immunoSEQ multiplex PCR; TCRdb stores just in-frame clones and leaves some out. Here the sample spans around 120,000 clones, approximately 78% being singletons. Sequenced: PBMCs. All receptors derive from a woman between 25 and 40 years old in good health and CMV-seropositive.

About this clone itself: The same CDR3 can be traced to other DNA sequences in this sample. The genes are TRBV7-3 and TRBJ2-3; 7 bases are shared with TRBD2. This CDR3 is 15 amino acids long. Trimming at V came to 3 bases and at J to 0 bases, leaving 3 bases not matched to a gene. Germline loops: CDR1 SGHTA, CDR2 FQGTGA. As DNA, the CDR3 is TGTGCCAGCAGCTTGGGAGGGGCTAGCACAGATACGCAGTATTTT. Translated: CASSLGGASTDTQYF.

The rearrangement links TRBV5-4 to TRBJ2-5, with 11 positions matching TRBD1. CDR3 size: 14 residues. From germline, CDR1 is SGHNT and CDR2 YYREEE (reference sequence). With V trimmed by 4 bases and J by 5 bases, 4 bases remained unmatched. CDR3 DNA sequence: TGTGCCAGCAGCCCCTGGACAGGGGGCGAGACCCAGTACTTC. Its protein product is CASSPWTGGETQYF.

In this sample, this clone turned up a few times. The J gene is TRBJ2-5, the V gene TRBV20-1; D ambiguous. Germline V gene sequence: CDR1 DFQATT, CDR2 SNEGSKA (reference sequence). The CDR3 is 11 residues long. Deletions cut 1 base from V and 4 bases from J, with 4 bases between. For the CDR3, the DNA is TGCAGTGCTAGAGCGTTAGAGACCCAGTACTTC. Amino acids: CSARALETQYF.

In its sample, this clone was seen once. The V gene is TRBV19, the J gene TRBJ2-3; 9 bases match TRBD2. The CDR3 contains 18 residues. Germline trimming cut 4 bases from V and 2 bases from J; bases unmatched to any gene: 13. CDR1 and CDR2 (germline): LNHDA, SQIVND (reference sequence). CDR3 DNA sequence: TGTGCCAGTAGTAGGAAGGGTCCCATAGCGGGGGACACAGATACGCAGTATTTT. This encodes CASSRKGPIAGDTDTQYF.

The chain links TRBV5-4 to TRBJ2-1, with D perhaps TRBD2 (5 bases). The V and J ends lost 1 base and 8 bases respectively, with 10 bases between them. The CDR3 is made up of 13 amino acids. Germline V CDR1 and CDR2: SGHNT, YYREEE (reference sequence). The CDR3 region has the DNA TGTGCCAGCAGCTTGTGGGAGCGCGATGAGCAGTTCTTC. Translated, it gives CASSLWERDEQFF.